A single sample gave rise to the 15 T cell receptor beta chains below, sequenced in a study of blood T cell repertoires in COVID-19. Libraries were prepared by immunoSEQ multiplex PCR; TCRdb keeps only in-frame clonotypes and omits some of them. Of about 150,000 clones listed, about 90% were seen once; the top ten hold less than 0.6%. The specimen sequenced was peripheral blood. The receptors originated from a man aged 50 to 60 with acute or convalescent COVID-19.

The CDR3 DNA follows: TGTGCCAGCAGTTTATTGCCTAGCGGAGATACGCAGTATTTT. Its translation: CASSLLPSGDTQYF. The chain links TRBV27 to TRBJ2-3; 7 bases are a match to TRBD2. Trimming removed 1 base from V and 5 bases from J; junction bases left unmatched: 3. The CDR3 spans 14 residues. The germline V gene has CDR1 MNHEY and CDR2 SMNVEV (reference sequence).

V and J are TRBV21-1 and TRBJ1-1; the D segment call TRBD1 is taken from the table without a DNA check. TRBV21-1 counts as a pseudogene. CDR3 length: 14 residues. The CDR3 here is CASRDRVENTEAFF. DNA of the CDR3: TGTGCCAGCAGGGACAGGGTTGAGAACACTGAAGCTTTCTTT.

This clone was seen only once. CDR3 sequence reads: CASSYDRDRPSGNTIYF. The DNA for the CDR3 is TGTGCCAGCAGTTACGATCGGGACAGGCCTTCTGGAAACACCATATATTTT. The rearrangement links TRBV6-2 or TRBV6-3 to TRBJ1-3; 8 bases are a match to TRBD1. Germline CDR1 and CDR2: MNHEY and SVGEGT. This CDR3 contains 17 residues. The ends lost 2 bases at V and 1 base at J; junction bases unmatched: 7.

The chain carries TRBV14 and TRBJ1-1; 7 bases agree with TRBD1. This CDR3 contains 14 residues. Germline CDR1 SGHDN, CDR2 FVKESK. With V trimmed by 7 bases and J by 6 bases, 11 bases remained unmatched. CDR3 loop: CASKPQGKGAEAFF. The CDR3 DNA reads TGTGCCAGCAAACCACAGGGGAAGGGGGCTGAAGCTTTCTTT.

CDR3 in amino acids: CASSSGQVYGYTF. The DNA for the CDR3 is TGTGCCAGCAGTTCGGGACAGGTCTATGGCTACACCTTC. The chain links TRBV28 to TRBJ1-2, with 8 bases lining up with TRBD1. Trimming took 4 bases from V and 4 from J; bases not matched to a gene: 2. This CDR3 region has 13 residues. Per the germline V gene, CDR1 is MDHEN and CDR2 is SYDVKM.

V usage is TRBV6-5 and J usage is TRBJ1-5, with D unresolved. Germline V gene data show CDR1 as MNHEY and CDR2 as SVGAGI. The CDR3 spans 14 residues. Trimming removed 6 bases at V and 2 bases at J, with 11 bases between. The CDR3 loop is CASSPVAGNQPQHF. DNA for the CDR3: TGTGCCAGCAGCCCCGTGGCTGGCAATCAGCCCCAGCATTTT.

The chain carries TRBV12-5 and TRBJ2-5, with D possibly matching TRBD2 (6 bases). This CDR3 contains 16 residues. Trimming shortened V by 5 bases and J by 5 bases, and 21 bases separated the two germline ends. Germline values: CDR1 LGHNT, CDR2 FRNRAP. The CDR3 is CASGDTSAGSKETQYF. The CDR3 nucleotides are TGTGCTAGTGGTGATACTTCGGCCGGGAGCAAGGAGACCCAGTACTTC.

This chain connects TRBV19 to TRBJ1-6, with 7 bases that match TRBD1. CDR1 is LNHDA and CDR2 is SQIVND in the germline V gene (reference sequence). The CDR3 runs 14 residues. The V segment lost 5 bases and the J segment 5 bases; nucleotides outside the gene matches: 3. CDR3: CASSSGQNNSPLHF. Written as DNA, the CDR3 is TGTGCCAGTAGTTCGGGACAGAATAATTCACCCCTCCACTTT.

V usage is TRBV9 and J usage is TRBJ1-5; 7 nucleotides agree with TRBD1. Germline CDR1 and CDR2: SGDLS and YYNGEE. The trim removed 4 bases at V and 7 bases at J, leaving 5 bases unmatched. This CDR3 has 13 amino acids. The DNA of the CDR3 is TGTGCCAGCAGCACAAGACAGGGCCAGCCCCAGCATTTT. It yields the protein CASSTRQGQPQHF.

This sequence joins TRBV30 and TRBJ2-2; TRBD1 is a possible D gene (6 bases). The CDR3 extends over 15 amino acids. Deletions cut 2 bases from V and 7 bases from J, with 17 bases between. The germline CDR1 and CDR2 sequences are GTSNPN and SVGIG (reference sequence). The CDR3 sequence is CAWSSKRQVLGELFF. In nucleotides, the CDR3 is TGTGCCTGGAGTTCGAAACGACAGGTACTCGGGGAGCTGTTTTTT.

CDR3 nucleotides: TGTGCCAGCAGCTCGGACACCGGAGACCAAGAGACCCAGTACTTC. It yields the protein CASSSDTGDQETQYF. V and J are TRBV9 and TRBJ2-5, with D perhaps matching TRBD1 (5 bases). Germline CDR1 is SGDLS and CDR2 is YYNGEE. The CDR3 contains 15 residues. Trimming shortened V by 4 bases and J by 0 bases, and 13 bases separated the two germline ends.

The V gene is TRBV19, the J gene TRBJ1-2; 7 nucleotides align to TRBD1. In germline, CDR1 is LNHDA, CDR2 SQIVND (reference sequence). The CDR3 runs to 15 residues. V lost 0 bases, J lost 2 bases, and 3 bases stayed unmatched. CDR3 in DNA: TGTGCCAGTAGTATAGAAACAGGGGTGAACTATGGCTACACCTTC. Protein sequence: CASSIETGVNYGYTF.

The chain has TRBV7-3 and TRBJ2-6, with D perhaps matching TRBD1 (6 bases). Germline CDR1 and CDR2: SGHTA and FQGTGA. Trimming took off 5 bases at V and 0 bases at J, with 11 bases between the two ends. The CDR3 is 16 amino acids. CDR3 nucleotides: TGTGCCAGCAGCAAACAGGGAAACTCTGGGGCCAACGTCCTGACTTTC. Translation: CASSKQGNSGANVLTF.

Written as DNA, the CDR3 is TGTGCCAGCAGTGAAATTACAGGGGGCCTTGGCTACACCTTC. Translating gives CASSEITGGLGYTF. The rearrangement joins TRBV6-1 to TRBJ1-2; 9 positions match TRBD1. J lost 7 bases, V lost 2 bases, and 5 bases had no gene match. CDR1 MNHNS and CDR2 SASEGT come from the germline V gene. CDR3 size: 14 residues.

This chain uses TRBV10-3 with TRBJ1-5, with D possibly matching TRBD1 (5 bases). Germline CDR1 is ENHRY and CDR2 is SYGVKD. V lost 4 bases and J lost 3, with 7 bases in between. The CDR3 spans 13 residues. The CDR3 here is CAISVGVNQPQHF. In nucleotides, the CDR3 is TGTGCCATCAGTGTAGGGGTCAATCAGCCCCAGCATTTT.